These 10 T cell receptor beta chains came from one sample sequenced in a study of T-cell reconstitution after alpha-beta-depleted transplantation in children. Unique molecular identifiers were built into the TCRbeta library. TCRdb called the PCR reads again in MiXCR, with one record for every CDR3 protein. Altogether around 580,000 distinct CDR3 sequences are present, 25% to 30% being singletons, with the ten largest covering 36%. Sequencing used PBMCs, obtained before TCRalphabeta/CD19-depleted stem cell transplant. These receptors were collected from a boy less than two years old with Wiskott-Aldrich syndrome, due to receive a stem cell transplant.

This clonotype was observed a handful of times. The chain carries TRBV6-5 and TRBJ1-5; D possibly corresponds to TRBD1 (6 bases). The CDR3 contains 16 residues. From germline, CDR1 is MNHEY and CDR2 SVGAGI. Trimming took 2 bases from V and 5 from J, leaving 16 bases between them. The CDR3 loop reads CASSYGAGHLYQPQHF. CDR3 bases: TGTGCCAGCAGTTACGGAGCGGGACACCTCTATCAGCCCCAGCATTTT.

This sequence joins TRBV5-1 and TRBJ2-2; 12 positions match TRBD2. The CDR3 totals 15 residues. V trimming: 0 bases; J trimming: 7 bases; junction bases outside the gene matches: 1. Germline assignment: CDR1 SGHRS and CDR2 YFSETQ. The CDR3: CASSLGLAGDGELFF. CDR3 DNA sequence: TGCGCCAGCAGCTTGGGACTAGCGGGGGACGGGGAGCTGTTTTTT.

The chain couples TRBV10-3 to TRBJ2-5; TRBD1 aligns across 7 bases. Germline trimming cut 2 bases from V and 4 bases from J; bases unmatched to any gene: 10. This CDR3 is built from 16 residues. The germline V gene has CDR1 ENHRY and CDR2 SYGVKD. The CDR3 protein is CAISEPRTGGGETQYF. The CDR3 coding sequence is TGTGCCATCAGTGAGCCCCGGACAGGAGGAGGAGAGACCCAGTACTTC.

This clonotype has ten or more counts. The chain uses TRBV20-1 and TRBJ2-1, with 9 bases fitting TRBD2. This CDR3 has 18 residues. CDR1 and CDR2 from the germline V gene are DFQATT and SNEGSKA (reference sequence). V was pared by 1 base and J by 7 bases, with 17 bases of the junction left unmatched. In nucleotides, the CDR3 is TGCAGTGCTAGAGTCGATGGCCTGAGGCGGGAGGGCCGAAATGAGCAGTTCTTC. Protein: CSARVDGLRREGRNEQFF.

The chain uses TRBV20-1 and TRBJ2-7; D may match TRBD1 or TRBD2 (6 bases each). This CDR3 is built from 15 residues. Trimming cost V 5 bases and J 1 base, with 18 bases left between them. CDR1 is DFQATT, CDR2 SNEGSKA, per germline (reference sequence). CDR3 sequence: CSASTGGAGSYEQYF. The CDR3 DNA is TGCAGTGCTTCGACAGGTGGTGCGGGGTCCTACGAGCAGTACTTC.

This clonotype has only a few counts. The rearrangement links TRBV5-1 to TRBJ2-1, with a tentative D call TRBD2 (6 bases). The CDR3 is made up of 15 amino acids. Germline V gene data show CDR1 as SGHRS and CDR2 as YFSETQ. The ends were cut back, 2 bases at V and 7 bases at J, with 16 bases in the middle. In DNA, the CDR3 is TGCGCCAGCAGCTTATCGCGACCGGAGGGTAATGAGCAGTTCTTC. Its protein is CASSLSRPEGNEQFF.

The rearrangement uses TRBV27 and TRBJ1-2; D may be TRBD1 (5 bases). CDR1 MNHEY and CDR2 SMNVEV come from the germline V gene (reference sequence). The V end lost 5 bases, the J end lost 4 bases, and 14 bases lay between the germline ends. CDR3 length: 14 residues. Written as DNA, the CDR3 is TGTGCCAGCAGTCCACGTAGGGGATCCTATGGCTACACCTTC. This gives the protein CASSPRRGSYGYTF.

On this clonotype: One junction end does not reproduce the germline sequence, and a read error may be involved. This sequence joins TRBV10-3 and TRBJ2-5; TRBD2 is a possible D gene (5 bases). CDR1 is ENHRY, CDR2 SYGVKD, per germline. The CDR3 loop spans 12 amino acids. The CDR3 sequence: CAIMGEGEAQYF. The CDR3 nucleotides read TGTGCCATCATGGGAGAGGGAGAGGCCCAGTACTTC.

The CDR3 spells CASGPGYALVRLDTQYF. CDR3 DNA: TGTGCCAGCGGACCGGGGTATGCATTGGTTCGATTAGATACGCAGTATTTT. V gene TRBV27 combines with J gene TRBJ2-3, with D possibly matching TRBD2 (5 bases). The CDR3 is made up of 17 amino acids. V lost 8 bases and J lost 5, with 26 bases in between. Germline V gives CDR1 MNHEY, CDR2 SMNVEV (reference sequence).

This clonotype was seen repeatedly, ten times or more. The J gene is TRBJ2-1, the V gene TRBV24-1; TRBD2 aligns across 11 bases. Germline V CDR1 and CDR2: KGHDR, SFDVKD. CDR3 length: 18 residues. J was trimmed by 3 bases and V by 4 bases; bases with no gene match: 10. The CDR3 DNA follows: TGTGCCACCAGTGACTCCACGACCGGGACTAGCGGCTACAATGAGCAGTTCTTC. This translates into CATSDSTTGTSGYNEQFF.